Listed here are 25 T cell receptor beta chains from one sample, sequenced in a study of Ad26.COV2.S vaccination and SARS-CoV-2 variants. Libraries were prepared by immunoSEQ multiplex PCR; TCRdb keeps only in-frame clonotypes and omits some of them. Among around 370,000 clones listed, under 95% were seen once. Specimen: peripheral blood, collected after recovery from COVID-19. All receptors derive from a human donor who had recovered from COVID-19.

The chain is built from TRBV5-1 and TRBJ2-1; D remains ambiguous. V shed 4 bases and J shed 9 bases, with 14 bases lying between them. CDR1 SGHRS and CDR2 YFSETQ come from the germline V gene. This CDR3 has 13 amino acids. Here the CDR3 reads CASSPYGRGEQFF. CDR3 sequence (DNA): TGCGCCAGCAGCCCCTACGGGCGCGGTGAGCAGTTCTTC.

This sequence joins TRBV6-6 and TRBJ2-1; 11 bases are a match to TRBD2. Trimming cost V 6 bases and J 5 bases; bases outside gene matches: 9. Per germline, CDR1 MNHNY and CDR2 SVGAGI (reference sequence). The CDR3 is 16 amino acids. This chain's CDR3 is CASRLTGTSGHNEQFF. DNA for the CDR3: TGTGCCAGCAGGCTAACCGGGACTAGCGGACACAATGAGCAGTTCTTC.

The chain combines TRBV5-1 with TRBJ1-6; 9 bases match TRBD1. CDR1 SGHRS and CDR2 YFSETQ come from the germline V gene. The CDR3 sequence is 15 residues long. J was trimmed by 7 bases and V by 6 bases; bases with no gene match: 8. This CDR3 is CASKQTGTGNSPLHF. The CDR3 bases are TGCGCCAGCAAACAAACCGGGACAGGGAATTCACCCCTCCACTTT.

The CDR3 DNA is TGTGCCAGCAGCCCCTCGACTAGCGGGGGGTTGTTCTTC. Its translation: CASSPSTSGGLFF. The rearrangement joins TRBV6-4 to TRBJ2-1; 13 positions agree with TRBD2. V shed 6 bases, J shed 15 bases, and the junction held 8 bases outside the gene matches. The CDR3 contains 13 residues. Germline V gives CDR1 MRHNA, CDR2 SNTAGT.

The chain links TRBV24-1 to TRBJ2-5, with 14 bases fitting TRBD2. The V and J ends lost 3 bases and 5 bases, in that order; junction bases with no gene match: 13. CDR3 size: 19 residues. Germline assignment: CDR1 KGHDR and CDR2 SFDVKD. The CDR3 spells CATSDGGLAGAGGRETQYF. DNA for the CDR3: TGTGCCACCAGTGATGGGGGACTAGCGGGGGCTGGCGGTCGGGAGACCCAGTACTTC.

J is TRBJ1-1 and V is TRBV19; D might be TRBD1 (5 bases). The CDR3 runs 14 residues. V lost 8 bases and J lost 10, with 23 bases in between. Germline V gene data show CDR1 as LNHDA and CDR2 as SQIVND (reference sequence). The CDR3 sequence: CASGLVNGAPGAFF. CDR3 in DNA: TGTGCCAGTGGGCTGGTCAACGGGGCCCCTGGAGCTTTCTTT.

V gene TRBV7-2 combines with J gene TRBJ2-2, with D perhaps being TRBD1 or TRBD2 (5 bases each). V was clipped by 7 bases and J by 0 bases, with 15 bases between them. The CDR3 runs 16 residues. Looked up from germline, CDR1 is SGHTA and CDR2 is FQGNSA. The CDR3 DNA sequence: TGTGCCAGCACCCAGGCCGGGACGTCGAACACCGGGGAGCTGTTTTTT. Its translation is CASTQAGTSNTGELFF.

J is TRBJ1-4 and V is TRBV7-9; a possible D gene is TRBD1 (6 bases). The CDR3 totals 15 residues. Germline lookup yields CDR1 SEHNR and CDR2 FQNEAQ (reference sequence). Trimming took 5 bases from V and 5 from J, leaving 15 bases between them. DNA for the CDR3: TGTGCCAGCAGCACTTACAGGGAACTAAATGAAAAACTGTTTTTT. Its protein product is CASSTYRELNEKLFF.

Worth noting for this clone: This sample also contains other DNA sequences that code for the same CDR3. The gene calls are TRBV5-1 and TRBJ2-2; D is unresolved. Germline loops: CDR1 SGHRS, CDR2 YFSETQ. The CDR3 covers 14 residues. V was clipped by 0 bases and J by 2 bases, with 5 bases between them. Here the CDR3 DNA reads TGCGCCAGCAGCTTGGAAGCAAACACCGGGGAGCTGTTTTTT. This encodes CASSLEANTGELFF.

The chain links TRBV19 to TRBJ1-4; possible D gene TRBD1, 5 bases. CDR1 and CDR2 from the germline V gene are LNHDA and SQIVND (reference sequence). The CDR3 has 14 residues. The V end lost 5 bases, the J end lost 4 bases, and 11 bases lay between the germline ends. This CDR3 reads CASSWGRLNEKLFF. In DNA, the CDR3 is TGTGCCAGTAGTTGGGGACGGCTTAATGAAAAACTGTTTTTT.

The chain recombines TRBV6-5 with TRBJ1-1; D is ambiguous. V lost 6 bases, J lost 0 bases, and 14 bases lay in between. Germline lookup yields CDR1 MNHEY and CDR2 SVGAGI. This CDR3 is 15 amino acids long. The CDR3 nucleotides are TGTGCCAGCAGAACTTGGACGGGAATGAACACTGAAGCTTTCTTT. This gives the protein CASRTWTGMNTEAFF.

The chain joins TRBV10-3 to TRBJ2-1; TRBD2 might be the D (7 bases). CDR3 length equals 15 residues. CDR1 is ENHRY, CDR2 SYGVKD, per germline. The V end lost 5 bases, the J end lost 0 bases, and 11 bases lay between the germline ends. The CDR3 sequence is CAISSGGSSYNEQFF. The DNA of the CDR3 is TGTGCCATCAGTTCGGGGGGCAGCTCCTACAATGAGCAGTTCTTC.

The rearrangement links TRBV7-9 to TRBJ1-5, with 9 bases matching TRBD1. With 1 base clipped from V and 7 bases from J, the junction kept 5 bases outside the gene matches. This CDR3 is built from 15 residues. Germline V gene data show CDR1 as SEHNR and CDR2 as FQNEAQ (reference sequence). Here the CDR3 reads CASSLVGTGLQPQHF. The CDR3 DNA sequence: TGTGCCAGCAGCTTAGTCGGGACAGGGTTACAGCCCCAGCATTTT.

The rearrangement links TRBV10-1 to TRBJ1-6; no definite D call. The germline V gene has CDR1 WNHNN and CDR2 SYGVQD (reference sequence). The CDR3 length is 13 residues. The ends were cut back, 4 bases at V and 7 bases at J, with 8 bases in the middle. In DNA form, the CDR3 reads TGCGCCAGCAGTGCGAAACAAAATTCACCCCTCCACTTT. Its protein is CASSAKQNSPLHF.

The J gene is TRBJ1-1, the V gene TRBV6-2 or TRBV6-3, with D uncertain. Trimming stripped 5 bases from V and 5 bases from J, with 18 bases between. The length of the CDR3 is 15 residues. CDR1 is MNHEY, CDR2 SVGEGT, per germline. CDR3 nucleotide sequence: TGTGCCAGCAGTCCCCGGGCGGGAGGCAAAACTGAAGCTTTCTTT. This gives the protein CASSPRAGGKTEAFF.

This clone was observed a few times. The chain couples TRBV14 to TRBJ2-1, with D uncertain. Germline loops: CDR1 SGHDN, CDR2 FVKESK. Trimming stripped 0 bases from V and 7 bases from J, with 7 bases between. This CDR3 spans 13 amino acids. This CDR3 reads CASSQDQKNEQFF. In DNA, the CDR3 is TGTGCCAGCAGCCAAGATCAGAAGAATGAGCAGTTCTTC.

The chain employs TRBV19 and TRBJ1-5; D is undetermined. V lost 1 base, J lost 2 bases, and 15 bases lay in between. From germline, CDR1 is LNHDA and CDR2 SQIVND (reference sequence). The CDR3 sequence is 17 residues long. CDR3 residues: CASSIGPGNGGNQPQHF. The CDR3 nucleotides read TGTGCCAGTAGTATAGGTCCCGGGAACGGGGGCAATCAGCCCCAGCATTTT.

The DNA of the CDR3 is TGTGCCAGCAGCTTAAGGACAGCCTTCACTGAAGCTTTCTTT. Its translation: CASSLRTAFTEAFF. The chain joins TRBV7-2 to TRBJ1-1; D is possibly TRBD1 (6 bases). The CDR3 sequence is 14 residues long. CDR1 is SGHTA, CDR2 FQGNSA, per germline. V was pared by 2 bases and J by 4 bases, with 11 bases between.

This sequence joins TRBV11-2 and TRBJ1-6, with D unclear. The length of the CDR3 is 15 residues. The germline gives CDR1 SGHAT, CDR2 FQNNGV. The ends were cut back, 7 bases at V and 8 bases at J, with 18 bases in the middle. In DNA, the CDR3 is TGTGCCAGCACCCCGGGTCCTCTAGGCTATTCACCCCTCCACTTT. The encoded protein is CASTPGPLGYSPLHF.

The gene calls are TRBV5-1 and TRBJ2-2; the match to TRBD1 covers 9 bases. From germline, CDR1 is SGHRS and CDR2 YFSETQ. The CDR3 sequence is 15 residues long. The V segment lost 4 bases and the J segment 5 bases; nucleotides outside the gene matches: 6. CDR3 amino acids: CASSLWTGETGELFF. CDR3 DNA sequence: TGCGCCAGCAGCCTATGGACAGGGGAAACCGGGGAGCTGTTTTTT.

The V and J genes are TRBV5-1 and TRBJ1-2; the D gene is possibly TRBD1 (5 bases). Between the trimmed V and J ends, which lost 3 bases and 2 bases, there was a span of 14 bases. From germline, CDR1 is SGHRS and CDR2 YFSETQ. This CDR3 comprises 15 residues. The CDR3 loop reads CASSSGQGVNYGYTF. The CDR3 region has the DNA TGCGCCAGCAGCTCGGGGCAGGGCGTAAACTATGGCTACACCTTC.

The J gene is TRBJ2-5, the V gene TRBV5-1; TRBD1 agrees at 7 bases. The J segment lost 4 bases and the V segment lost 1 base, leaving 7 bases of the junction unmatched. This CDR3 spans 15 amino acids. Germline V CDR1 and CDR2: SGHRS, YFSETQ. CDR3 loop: CASSLHPDRVETQYF. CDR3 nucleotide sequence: TGCGCCAGCAGCTTGCACCCTGACAGGGTAGAGACCCAGTACTTC. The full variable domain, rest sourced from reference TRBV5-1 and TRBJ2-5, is KAGVTQTPRYLIKTRGQQVTLSCSPISGHRSVSWYQQTPGQGLQFLFEYFSETQRNKGNFPGRFSGRQFSNSRSEMNVSTLELGDSALYLCASSLHPDRVETQYFGPGTRLLVL.

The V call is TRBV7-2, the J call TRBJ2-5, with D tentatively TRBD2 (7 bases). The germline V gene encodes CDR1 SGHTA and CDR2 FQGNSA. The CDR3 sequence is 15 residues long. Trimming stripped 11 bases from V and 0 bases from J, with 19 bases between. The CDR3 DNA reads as TGTGCCTGCAACCTGGGGGGGCCGCACCAAGAGACCCAGTACTTC. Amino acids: CACNLGGPHQETQYF. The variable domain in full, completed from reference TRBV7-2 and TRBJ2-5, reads GAGVSQSPSNKVTEKGKDVELRCDPISGHTALYWYRQSLGQGLEFLIYFQGNSAPDKSGLPSDRFSAERTGGSVSTLTIQRTQQEDSAVYLCACNLGGPHQETQYFGPGTRLLVL.

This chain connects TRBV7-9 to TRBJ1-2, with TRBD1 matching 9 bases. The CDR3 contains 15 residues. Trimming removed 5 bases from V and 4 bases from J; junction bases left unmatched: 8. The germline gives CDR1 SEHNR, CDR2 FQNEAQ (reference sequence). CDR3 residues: CASSPPGQGRYGYTF. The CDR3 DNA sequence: TGTGCCAGCAGCCCTCCGGGACAGGGACGCTATGGCTACACCTTC.

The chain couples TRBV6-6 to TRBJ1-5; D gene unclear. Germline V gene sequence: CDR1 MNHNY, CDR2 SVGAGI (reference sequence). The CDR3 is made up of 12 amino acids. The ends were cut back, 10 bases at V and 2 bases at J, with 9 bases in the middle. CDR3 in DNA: TGTGCCACCCAAGTCGGCAATCAGCCCCAGCATTTT. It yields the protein CATQVGNQPQHF.